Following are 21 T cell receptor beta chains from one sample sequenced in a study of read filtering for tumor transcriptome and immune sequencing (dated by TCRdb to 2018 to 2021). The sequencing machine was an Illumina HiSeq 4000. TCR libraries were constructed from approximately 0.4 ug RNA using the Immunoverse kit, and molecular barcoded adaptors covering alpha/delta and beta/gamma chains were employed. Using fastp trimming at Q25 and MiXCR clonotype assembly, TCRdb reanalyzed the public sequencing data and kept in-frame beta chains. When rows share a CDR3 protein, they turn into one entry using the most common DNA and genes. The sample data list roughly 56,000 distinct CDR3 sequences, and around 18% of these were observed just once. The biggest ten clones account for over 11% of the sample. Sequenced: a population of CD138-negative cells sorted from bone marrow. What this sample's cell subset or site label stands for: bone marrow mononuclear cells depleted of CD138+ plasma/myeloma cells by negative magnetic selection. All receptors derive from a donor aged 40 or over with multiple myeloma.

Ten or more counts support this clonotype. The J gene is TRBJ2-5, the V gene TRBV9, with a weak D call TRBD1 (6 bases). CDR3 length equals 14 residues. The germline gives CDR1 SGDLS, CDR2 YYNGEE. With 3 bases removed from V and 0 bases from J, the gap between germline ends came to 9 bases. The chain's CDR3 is CASSATGYQETQYF. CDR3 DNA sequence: TGTGCCAGCAGCGCTACAGGGTACCAAGAGACCCAGTACTTC.

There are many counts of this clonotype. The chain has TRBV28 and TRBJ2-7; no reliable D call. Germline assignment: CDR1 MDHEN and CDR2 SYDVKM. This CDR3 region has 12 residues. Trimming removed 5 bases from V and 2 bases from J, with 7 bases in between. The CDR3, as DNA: TGTGCCAGCAGTACCCCTGCCTACGAGCAGTACTTC. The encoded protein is CASSTPAYEQYF.

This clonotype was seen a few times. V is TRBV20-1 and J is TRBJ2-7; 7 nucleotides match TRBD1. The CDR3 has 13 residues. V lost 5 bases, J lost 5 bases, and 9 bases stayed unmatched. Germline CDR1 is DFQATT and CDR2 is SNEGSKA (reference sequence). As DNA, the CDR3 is TGCAGTGCTGTGACAGGGAGAAACGACGAGCAGTACTTC. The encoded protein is CSAVTGRNDEQYF.

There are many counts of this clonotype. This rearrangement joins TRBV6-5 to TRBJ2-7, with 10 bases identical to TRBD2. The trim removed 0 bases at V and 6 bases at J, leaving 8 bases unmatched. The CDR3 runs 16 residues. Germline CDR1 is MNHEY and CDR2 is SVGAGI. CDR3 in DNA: TGTGCCAGCAGTTACTCCCCTAGCGGGGGTTGGAGCGAGCAGTACTTC. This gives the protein CASSYSPSGGWSEQYF.

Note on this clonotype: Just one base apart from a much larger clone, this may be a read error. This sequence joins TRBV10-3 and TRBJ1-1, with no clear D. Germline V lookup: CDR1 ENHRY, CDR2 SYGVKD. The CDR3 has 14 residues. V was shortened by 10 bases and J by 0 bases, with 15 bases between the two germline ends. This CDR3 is CATPGNEMNTEAFF. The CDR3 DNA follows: TGTGCCACCCCCGGGAACGAAATGAACACTGAAGCTTTCTTT.

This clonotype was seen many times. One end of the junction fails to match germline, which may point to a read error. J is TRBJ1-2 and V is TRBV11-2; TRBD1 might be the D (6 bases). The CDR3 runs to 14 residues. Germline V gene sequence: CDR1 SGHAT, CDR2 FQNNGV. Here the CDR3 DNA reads TGTGCCAGCACCTTAACAGGGCAGAACTATGGCTACACCTTC. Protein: CASTLTGQNYGYTF.

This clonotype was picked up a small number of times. The CDR3 loop reads CASTPGLAGHTGELFF. The CDR3 DNA follows: TGTGCCAGCACCCCAGGGCTAGCGGGACACACCGGGGAGCTGTTTTTT. The chain has TRBV11-2 and TRBJ2-2; 9 bases are shared with TRBD2. The length of the CDR3 is 16 residues. CDR1 SGHAT and CDR2 FQNNGV come from the germline V gene. After removal of 7 bases from V and 3 bases from J, the junction contained 9 bases not matched to a gene.

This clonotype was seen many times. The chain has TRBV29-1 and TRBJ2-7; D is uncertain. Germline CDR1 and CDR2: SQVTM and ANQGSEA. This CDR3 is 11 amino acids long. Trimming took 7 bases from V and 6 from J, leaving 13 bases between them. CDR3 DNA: TGCAGCGCGCTCACGTGGGGCGAGCAGTACTTC. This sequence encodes CSALTWGEQYF.

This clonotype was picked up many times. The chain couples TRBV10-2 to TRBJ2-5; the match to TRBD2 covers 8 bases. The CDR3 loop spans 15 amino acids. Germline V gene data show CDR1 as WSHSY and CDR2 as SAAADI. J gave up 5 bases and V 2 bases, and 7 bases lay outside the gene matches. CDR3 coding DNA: TGCGCCAGCAGTGAGACTAGCGGAGCCTATGAGACCCAGTACTTC. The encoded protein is CASSETSGAYETQYF.

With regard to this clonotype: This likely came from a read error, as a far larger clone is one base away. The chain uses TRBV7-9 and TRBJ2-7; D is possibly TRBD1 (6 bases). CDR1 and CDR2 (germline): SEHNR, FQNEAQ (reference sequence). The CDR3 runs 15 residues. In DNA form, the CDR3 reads TGTGCCAGCAGCCCTGGACCAGGGGACCCCTACGAGCAGTCCTTC. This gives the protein CASSPGPGDPYEQSF.

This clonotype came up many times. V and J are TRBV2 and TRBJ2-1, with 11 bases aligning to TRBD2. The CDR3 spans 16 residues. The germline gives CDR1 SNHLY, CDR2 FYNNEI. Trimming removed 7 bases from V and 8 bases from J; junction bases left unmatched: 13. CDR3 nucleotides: TGTGCCAGCAAGGTTAGCGGGGGGGCCGGAGGCCATGAGCAGTTCTTC. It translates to CASKVSGGAGGHEQFF.

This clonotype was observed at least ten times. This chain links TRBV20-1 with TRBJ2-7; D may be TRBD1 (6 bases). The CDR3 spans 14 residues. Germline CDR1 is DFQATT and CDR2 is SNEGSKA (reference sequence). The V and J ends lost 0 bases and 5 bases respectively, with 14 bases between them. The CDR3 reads CSARDYHRANEQYF. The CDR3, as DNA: TGCAGTGCTAGAGATTATCACAGGGCTAACGAGCAGTACTTC.

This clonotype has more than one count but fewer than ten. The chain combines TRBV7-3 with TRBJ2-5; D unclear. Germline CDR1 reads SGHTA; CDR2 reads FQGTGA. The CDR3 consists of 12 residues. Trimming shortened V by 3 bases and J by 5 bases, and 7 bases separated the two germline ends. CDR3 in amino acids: CASSFMYETQYF. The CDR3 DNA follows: TGTGCCAGCAGCTTTATGTACGAGACCCAGTACTTC.

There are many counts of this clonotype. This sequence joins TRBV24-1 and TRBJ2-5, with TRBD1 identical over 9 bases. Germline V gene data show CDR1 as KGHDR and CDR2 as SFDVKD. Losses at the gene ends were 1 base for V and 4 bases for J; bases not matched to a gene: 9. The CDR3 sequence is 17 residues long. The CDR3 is CATSDFGTGPVGETQYF. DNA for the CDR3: TGTGCCACCAGTGATTTCGGGACAGGGCCGGTTGGAGAGACCCAGTACTTC.

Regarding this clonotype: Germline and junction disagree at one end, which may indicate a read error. Written as DNA, the CDR3 is TGTGCTAGCAGTGCCGGGGCCAGCTCTGTGGCCAACGTCCTGACTTTC. Translating it yields CASSAGASSVANVLTF. The rearrangement uses TRBV6-1 and TRBJ2-6; D assignment may be TRBD1 or TRBD2 (5 bases each). The V gene's germline CDR1 is MNHNS and CDR2 SASEGT. The CDR3 consists of 16 residues.

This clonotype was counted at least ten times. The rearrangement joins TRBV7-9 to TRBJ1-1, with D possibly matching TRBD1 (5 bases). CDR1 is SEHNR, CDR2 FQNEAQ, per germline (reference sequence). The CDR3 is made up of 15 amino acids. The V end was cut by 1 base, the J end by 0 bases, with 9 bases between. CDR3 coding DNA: TGTGCCAGCAGCTTAGATGGGGGGATGAACACTGAAGCTTTCTTT. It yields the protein CASSLDGGMNTEAFF.

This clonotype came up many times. CDR3 amino acids: CATGLGGDTGELFF. CDR3 DNA: TGTGCCACCGGGCTAGGGGGTGACACCGGGGAGCTGTTTTTT. J is TRBJ2-2 and V is TRBV24-1, with D possibly matching TRBD1 (6 bases). Trimming stripped 9 bases from V and 3 bases from J, with 13 bases between. CDR1 KGHDR and CDR2 SFDVKD come from the germline V gene. CDR3 length equals 14 residues.

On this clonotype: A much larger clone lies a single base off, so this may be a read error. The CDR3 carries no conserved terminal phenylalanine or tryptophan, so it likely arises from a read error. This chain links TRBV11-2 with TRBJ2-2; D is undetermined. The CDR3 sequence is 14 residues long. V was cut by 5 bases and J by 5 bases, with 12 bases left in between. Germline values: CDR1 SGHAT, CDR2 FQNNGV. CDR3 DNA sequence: TGTGCCAGCAGCCCCACCCGGCGGACCGGGGAGCTGTTTTTG. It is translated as CASSPTRRTGELFL.

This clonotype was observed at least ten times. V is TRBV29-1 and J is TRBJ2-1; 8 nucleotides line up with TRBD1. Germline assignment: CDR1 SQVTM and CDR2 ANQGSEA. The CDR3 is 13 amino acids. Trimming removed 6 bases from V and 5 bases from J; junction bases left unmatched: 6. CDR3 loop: CSVPGQEDNEQFF. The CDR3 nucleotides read TGCAGCGTACCGGGACAGGAGGACAATGAGCAGTTCTTC.

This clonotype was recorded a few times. The CDR3 sequence is CAITREREGSEAFF. The CDR3 region has the DNA TGTGCCATCACCCGGGAACGAGAAGGATCTGAAGCTTTCTTT. This chain connects TRBV10-3 to TRBJ1-1; no clear D gene. Germline V gives CDR1 ENHRY, CDR2 SYGVKD. The CDR3 contains 14 residues. Deletions cut 7 bases from V and 6 bases from J, with 18 bases between.

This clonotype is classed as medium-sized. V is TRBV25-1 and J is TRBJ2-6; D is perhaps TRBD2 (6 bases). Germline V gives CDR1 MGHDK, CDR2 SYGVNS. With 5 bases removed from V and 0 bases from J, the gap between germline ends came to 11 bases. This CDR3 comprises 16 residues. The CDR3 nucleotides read TGTGCCAGCAGTTGGGACTCCAGCTCTGGGGCCAACGTCCTGACTTTC. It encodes CASSWDSSSGANVLTF. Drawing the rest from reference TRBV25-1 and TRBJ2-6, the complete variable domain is EADIYQTPRYLVIGTGKKITLECSQTMGHDKMYWYQQDPGMELHLIHYSYGVNSTEKGDLSSESTVSRIRTEHFPLTLESARPSHTSQYLCASSWDSSSGANVLTFGAGSRLTVL.